The 17 T cell receptor beta chains below all came from one sample that was sequenced in a study of identical twins. TCRdb ran MiXCR on the 5' RACE reads and lists one entry per CDR3 protein. This sample has about 700,000 distinct CDR3 sequences, with approximately 6% found just once. Sequenced: naive T cells sorted from blood. The receptors were sampled from a man in his late teens or twenties in good health.

There are a few counts of this clonotype. The genes are TRBV15 and TRBJ1-5; D unclear. The CDR3 sequence is 15 residues long. V was pared by 4 bases and J by 5 bases, with 15 bases between. Germline CDR1 LNHNV, CDR2 YYDKDF (reference sequence). CDR3 DNA sequence: TGTGCCACCAGCACGAAGGACGGTGGGTATCAGCCCCAGCATTTT. This codes for CATSTKDGGYQPQHF.

The rearrangement joins TRBV27 to TRBJ2-1, with 9 bases fitting TRBD2. Germline V gene data show CDR1 as MNHEY and CDR2 as SMNVEV (reference sequence). V was clipped by 2 bases and J by 3 bases; unmatched bases: 2. The CDR3 consists of 15 residues. The CDR3 bases are TGTGCCAGCAGTTTAATGACTAGCGGCTACAATGAGCAGTTCTTC. Translated: CASSLMTSGYNEQFF.

This clonotype showed up just a few times. V usage is TRBV6-1 and J usage is TRBJ2-1, with 9 bases fitting TRBD2. Germline CDR1 is MNHNS and CDR2 is SASEGT. V was clipped by 1 base and J by 4 bases; unmatched bases: 8. The CDR3 is 17 amino acids. The CDR3 is CASSEGLAGVGYNEQFF. The CDR3 nucleotides are TGTGCCAGCAGTGAAGGGTTAGCGGGAGTGGGGTACAATGAGCAGTTCTTC.

This clonotype was picked up a small number of times. The rearrangement uses TRBV4-1 and TRBJ2-7; 9 bases are a match to TRBD2. Per the germline V gene, CDR1 is MGHRA and CDR2 is YSYEKL. V dropped 3 bases and J dropped 3; count of bases not matched to a gene: 6. The CDR3 contains 15 residues. The CDR3 region has the DNA TGCGCCAGCAGCCATCGAGCGGGAGGAAACTACGAGCAGTACGTC. Translated, it gives CASSHRAGGNYEQYV.

This clonotype appeared many times. The rearrangement links TRBV5-1 to TRBJ1-4; D is uncertain. V lost 7 bases and J 8 bases, leaving 18 bases between the germline ends. The CDR3 loop spans 14 amino acids. The germline V gene encodes CDR1 SGHRS and CDR2 YFSETQ. CDR3 region: CASHPDTTSEKLFF. CDR3 bases: TGCGCCAGCCATCCCGACACGACGTCGGAAAAACTGTTTTTT.

At least ten counts were recorded for this clonotype. The J gene is TRBJ1-1, the V gene TRBV5-5, with D possibly matching TRBD1 (6 bases). V was trimmed by 4 bases and J by 3 bases, leaving 16 bases between them. The CDR3 runs 15 residues. CDR1 and CDR2 from the germline V gene are SGHKS and YYEKEE (reference sequence). CDR3 in DNA: TGTGCCAGCAGCCGGACAGAGAACGGTTACACTGAAGCTTTCTTT. Translated, it gives CASSRTENGYTEAFF. The variable domain in full, completed from reference TRBV5-5 and TRBJ1-1, reads DAGVTQSPTHLIKTRGQQVTLRCSPISGHKSVSWYQQVLGQGPQFIFQYYEKEERGRGNFPDRFSARQFPNYSSELNVNALLLGDSALYLCASSRTENGYTEAFFGQGTRLTVV.

This clonotype has ten or more counts. J is TRBJ2-5 and V is TRBV20-1; 7 bases are shared with TRBD2. This CDR3 spans 16 amino acids. Germline values: CDR1 DFQATT, CDR2 SNEGSKA (reference sequence). Trimming cost V 1 base and J 5 bases; bases outside gene matches: 13. The CDR3 coding sequence is TGCAGTGCTAGAGCTGTCGGGGAGGGTATGGTGGAGACCCAGTACTTC. Translated: CSARAVGEGMVETQYF.

The chain recombines TRBV12-3 or TRBV12-4 with TRBJ2-5; maybe TRBD2 (6 bases). Trimming shortened V by 3 bases and J by 0 bases, and 11 bases separated the two germline ends. This CDR3 contains 15 residues. This CDR3 reads CASSFGRDYQETQYF. The CDR3 DNA reads as TGTGCCAGCAGTTTCGGGCGGGACTACCAAGAGACCCAGTACTTC.

V gene TRBV7-6 combines with J gene TRBJ2-6, with 7 bases matching TRBD1. V was pared by 2 bases and J by 1 base, with 11 bases of the junction left unmatched. Germline assignment: CDR1 SGHVS and CDR2 FNYEAQ. This CDR3 region has 19 residues. The CDR3 DNA follows: TGTGCCAGCAGCTTACCTACGGTCAGGGGGTCTTCTGGGGCCAACGTCCTGACTTTC. This encodes CASSLPTVRGSSGANVLTF.

The rearrangement uses TRBV30 and TRBJ2-3; the D is unclear. The CDR3 runs 13 residues. V dropped 6 bases and J dropped 1 base, with 11 bases sitting between them. Looked up from germline, CDR1 is GTSNPN and CDR2 is SVGIG (reference sequence). Here the CDR3 DNA reads TGTGCCTGCCGAAGAGAGGGCACAGATACGCAGTATTTT. Its protein is CACRREGTDTQYF.

At least ten counts were recorded for this clonotype. The chain joins TRBV5-1 to TRBJ2-1; tentative D call: TRBD1 (6 bases). CDR1 is SGHRS, CDR2 YFSETQ, per germline. The CDR3 length is 15 residues. V gave up 7 bases and J gave up 5 bases, with 19 bases separating them. The CDR3 coding sequence is TGCGCCAGCTTTCTTTCAGGGGATAGGGACAATGAGCAGTTCTTC. It specifies CASFLSGDRDNEQFF.

Only a few counts were recorded for this clonotype. The V gene is TRBV28, the J gene TRBJ1-4; D gene unclear. Deletions cut 3 bases from V and 4 bases from J, with 6 bases between. This CDR3 is built from 13 residues. Germline V gene lookup returns CDR1 MDHEN and CDR2 SYDVKM. The CDR3 DNA reads as TGTGCCAGCAGTTTCGACCATAATGAAAAACTGTTTTTT. Translation: CASSFDHNEKLFF.

This clonotype was observed many times. This chain connects TRBV5-1 to TRBJ2-7; the D gene is possibly TRBD2 (5 bases). Trimming shortened V by 4 bases and J by 9 bases, and 17 bases separated the two germline ends. The CDR3 length is 13 residues. Germline V CDR1 and CDR2: SGHRS, YFSETQ. For the CDR3, the DNA is TGCGCCAGCAGCCCCCAACTAGATGCTCTGCAGTACGTC. This codes for CASSPQLDALQYV.

This clonotype was counted at least ten times. The chain carries TRBV16 and TRBJ1-2; perhaps TRBD1 as D (6 bases). V was trimmed by 2 bases and J by 0 bases, leaving 10 bases between them. Germline V gene data show CDR1 as KGHSY and CDR2 as FQNENV. This CDR3 is built from 15 residues. CDR3 DNA sequence: TGTGCCAGCAGCCAAATCACAGGGTCTAACTATGGCTACACCTTC. Translation: CASSQITGSNYGYTF. The full variable domain, with the rest looked up from reference TRBV16 and TRBJ1-2, is GEEVAQTPKHLVRGEGQKAKLYCAPIKGHSYVFWYQQVLKNEFKFLISFQNENVFDETGMPKERFSAKCLPNSPCSLEIQATKLEDSAVYFCASSQITGSNYGYTFGSGTRLTVV.

This clonotype was counted between two and nine times. The rearrangement joins TRBV4-1 to TRBJ2-5; a weak D match, TRBD1 (6 bases). The V gene's germline CDR1 is MGHRA and CDR2 YSYEKL. This CDR3 is 15 amino acids long. Trimming took off 4 bases at V and 0 bases at J, with 12 bases between the two ends. CDR3 residues: CASSRPGHNQETQYF. DNA of the CDR3: TGCGCCAGCAGCCGACCGGGACACAACCAAGAGACCCAGTACTTC.

The chain employs TRBV6-2 or TRBV6-3 and TRBJ1-2; D remains unclear. Germline V gene sequence: CDR1 MNHEY, CDR2 SVGEGT. This CDR3 spans 13 amino acids. V gave up 6 bases and J gave up 1 base, with 9 bases separating them. The CDR3, as DNA: TGTGCCAGCAGATCGACGGTTAACTATGGCTACACCTTC. Protein sequence: CASRSTVNYGYTF.

This clonotype was picked up a small number of times. The gene calls are TRBV7-7 and TRBJ2-2; D is possibly TRBD2 (6 bases). V was shortened by 0 bases and J by 6 bases, with 14 bases between the two germline ends. From germline, CDR1 is SSHAT and CDR2 FNYEAQ (reference sequence). This CDR3 is built from 16 residues. For the CDR3, the DNA is TGTGCCAGCAGCTTAGCGGCGGGACGAGGGTCCGGGGAGCTGTTTTTT. This sequence encodes CASSLAAGRGSGELFF.